The rows below give T cell receptor beta chains drawn from one sample of a study of cytomegalovirus exposure and HLA in healthy donors. Some clones are missing from TCRdb's copy, which holds only in-frame ones; the method was immunoSEQ multiplex PCR. This table holds 150,000 or so clones, roughly 74% found once. Input material: PBMCs. These receptor sequences come from a man aged 18 to 35 in good health and CMV-seronegative. CDR3s include the opening cysteine and the closing phenylalanine or tryptophan. The order of the fields is J gene, D gene, V gene, clone size, CDR3 protein, CDR3 DNA. A D gene is named only where the DNA matches it firmly. Some rows mark clone size as missing; the rest say once, few, many or name a class of expanded clone.

TRBJ1-4 NA TRBV9 NA CASSPVGGTNEKLFF TGTGCCAGCAGCCCAGTGGGGGGGACTAATGAAAAACTGTTTTTT
TRBJ2-3 TRBD1 TRBV27 NA CASSHRPTGLKSTDTQYF TGTGCCAGCAGTCATCGTCCGACAGGGTTAAAGAGCACAGATACGCAGTATTTT
TRBJ2-2 NA TRBV5-1 NA CASSLDSPTGELFF TGCGCCAGCAGCTTGGACAGCCCCACCGGGGAGCTGTTTTTT
TRBJ1-1 NA TRBV18 NA CASSPILASGTEAFF TGTGCCAGCTCACCCATCTTGGCTTCGGGGACTGAAGCTTTCTTT
TRBJ1-1 TRBD1 TRBV9 few CASSVGEGQGYPNTEAFF TGTGCCAGCAGCGTAGGTGAGGGACAGGGGTATCCGAACACTGAAGCTTTCTTT
TRBJ2-6 TRBD1 TRBV5-1 NA CASSLGTDSLSGANVLTF TGCGCCAGCAGCTTAGGGACAGACTCACTCTCTGGGGCCAACGTCCTGACTTTC
TRBJ1-1 NA TRBV7-2 NA CASSFIDKAEAFF TGTGCCAGCAGCTTCATAGACAAAGCTGAAGCTTTCTTT
TRBJ1-4 TRBD1 TRBV2 NA CASRAPRDRNEKLFF TGTGCCAGCAGGGCACCCCGGGACAGGAATGAAAAACTGTTTTTT
TRBJ1-5 TRBD1 TRBV10-1 NA CASSKKRDRGLYQPQHF TGCGCCAGCAGCAAGAAACGGGACAGGGGGCTTTACCAGCCCCAGCATTTT
TRBJ2-5 NA TRBV6-5 NA CASSYPGQETQYF TGTGCCAGCAGTTACCCCGGTCAAGAGACCCAGTACTTC
TRBJ2-5 NA TRBV6-4 NA CASAARERETQYF TGTGCCAGCGCTGCGAGGGAGAGAGAGACCCAGTACTTC
TRBJ1-2 TRBD1 TRBV2 NA CASKTGVYYGYTF TGTGCCAGCAAGACAGGGGTTTACTATGGCTACACCTTC
TRBJ2-3 TRBD2 TRBV5-1 few CASSSTGLAGASTDTQYF TGCGCCAGCAGCTCGACCGGACTAGCGGGGGCTAGCACAGATACGCAGTATTTT
TRBJ2-1 TRBD1 TRBV6-1 NA CASSEDRGFYNEQFF TGTGCCAGCAGTGAGGACAGGGGGTTTTACAATGAGCAGTTCTTC
TRBJ2-5 NA TRBV5-1 NA CASSLGRGGETQYF TGCGCCAGCAGCTTGGGCAGGGGCGGAGAGACCCAGTACTTC
TRBJ1-6 TRBD1 TRBV16 NA CASRTGNSPLHF TGTGCCAGCCGGACAGGTAATTCACCCCTCCACTTT